The entry that follows covers one TCR beta chain sequence. What it recognizes is unknown. Donors sampled were nominally healthy, though unrecorded immune exposures were likely. These data belong to a study of cytomegalovirus exposure and HLA in healthy donors. PCR involved 60 Vbeta and 13 Jbeta primers. Some clones are missing from TCRdb's copy, which holds only in-frame ones; the method was immunoSEQ multiplex PCR. In the table there are over 150,000 clones, approximately 78% of which are singletons. V gave up 2 bases and J gave up 4 bases; unmatched junction bases: 6. The germline gives CDR1 MRHNA, CDR2 SNTAGT. This CDR3 contains 16 residues. General study findings and limits: Rarity held for most TCR sequences, but there were some public TCRs that occurred in many donors. V- and J-gene trimming of TCR beta was linked (in a later analysis) to a missense DCLRE1C variant. Productive status was seen about 90% or about 30% of the time for most TCR beta V segments in an earlier analysis.

The source material was PBMCs. The chain joins TRBV6-4 to TRBJ1-1; 11 nucleotides align to TRBD1. The source is a male donor in good health and CMV-seronegative. The CDR3 region is CASSDPGTGGFTEAFF. CDR3 coding DNA: TGTGCCAGCAGTGACCCCGGGACAGGGGGTTTCACTGAAGCTTTCTTT.